The 22 T cell receptor beta chains below all came from one sample that was sequenced in a study of T cell responses to AZD1222 COVID-19 vaccine. Assay used: immunoSEQ multiplex PCR; TCRdb lists only in-frame clones, some missing. Altogether 150,000 to 200,000 clones are present, 85% to 90% being singletons, with the ten largest covering under 8%. The input for sequencing was peripheral blood, taken on day 0 of AZD1222 vaccination. Source of these receptors: an adult in good health.

The chain joins TRBV11-2 to TRBJ1-5; 9 nucleotides match TRBD1. CDR1 and CDR2 (germline): SGHAT, FQNNGV. Trimming at V came to 5 bases and at J to 4 bases, leaving 6 bases not matched to a gene. The CDR3 length is 15 residues. DNA of the CDR3: TGTGCCAGCAGCCTAGTAGGGACAGGGAATCAGCCCCAGCATTTT. It codes for CASSLVGTGNQPQHF.

V is TRBV7-9 and J is TRBJ1-2, with TRBD1 matching over 11 bases. CDR1 is SEHNR and CDR2 is FQNEAQ in the germline V gene (reference sequence). The J segment lost 8 bases and the V segment lost 3 bases, leaving 5 bases of the junction unmatched. The CDR3 consists of 14 residues. For the CDR3, the DNA is TGTGCCAGCAGCTTCGGACAGGGGGCTGGCGGCTACACCTTC. This sequence encodes CASSFGQGAGGYTF.

The chain joins TRBV18 to TRBJ1-1; D unresolved. V was cut by 1 base and J by 8 bases, with 23 bases left in between. This CDR3 is 17 amino acids long. Germline CDR1 and CDR2: KGHSH and LQKENI. In DNA form, the CDR3 reads TGTGCCAGCTCACCACAACCCTCATCAAGGATTTTACGGGAAGCTTTCTTT. Residues: CASSPQPSSRILREAFF.

This chain joins TRBV28 and TRBJ1-2; D is uncertain. The germline V gene encodes CDR1 MDHEN and CDR2 SYDVKM. V was shortened by 3 bases and J by 6 bases, with 5 bases between the two germline ends. The length of the CDR3 is 11 residues. The CDR3 nucleotides are TGTGCCAGCAGTTTTCACAATGGCTACACCTTC. Its protein is CASSFHNGYTF.

The CDR3 DNA is TGTGCCAGCAGTTACGGGATGGGAAATGAAAAACTGTTTTTT. This gives the protein CASSYGMGNEKLFF. The J gene is TRBJ1-4, the V gene TRBV27; D is ambiguous. Deletions cut 4 bases from V and 5 bases from J, with 11 bases between. Germline CDR1 is MNHEY and CDR2 is SMNVEV (reference sequence). This CDR3 spans 14 amino acids.

The rearrangement joins TRBV10-3 to TRBJ2-1, with TRBD2 as a possible D gene (6 bases). The CDR3 is 15 residues long. V was clipped by 2 bases and J by 0 bases, with 8 bases between them. Germline V gene sequence: CDR1 ENHRY, CDR2 SYGVKD. The CDR3 region is CAISERGSSYNEQFF. The DNA for the CDR3 is TGTGCCATCAGTGAGCGGGGGAGCTCCTACAATGAGCAGTTCTTC.

This chain uses TRBV7-3 with TRBJ1-5; D is unresolved. The CDR3 runs to 15 residues. Germline V lookup: CDR1 SGHTA, CDR2 FQGTGA. V lost 1 base, J lost 4 bases, and 11 bases lay in between. In DNA form, the CDR3 reads TGTGCCAGCAGCTTAAATGCAGGCAGAAATCAGCCCCAGCATTTT. It codes for CASSLNAGRNQPQHF. Drawing the rest from reference TRBV7-3 and TRBJ1-5, the complete variable domain is GAGVSQTPSNKVTEKGKYVELRCDPISGHTALYWYRQSLGQGPEFLIYFQGTGAADDSGLPNDRFFAVRPEGSVSTLKIQRTERGDSAVYLCASSLNAGRNQPQHFGDGTRLSIL.

J is TRBJ1-2 and V is TRBV5-4; D perhaps matches TRBD1 (5 bases). This CDR3 comprises 13 residues. Trimming cost V 4 bases and J 5 bases, with 12 bases left between them. Germline V lookup: CDR1 SGHNT, CDR2 YYREEE (reference sequence). In DNA, the CDR3 is TGTGCCAGCAGCATACCGGACACGTATGGCTACACCTTC. This codes for CASSIPDTYGYTF.

The rearrangement uses TRBV7-2 and TRBJ1-1; D remains unclear. Trimming took 1 base from V and 2 from J, leaving 5 bases between them. Germline-derived CDR1 and CDR2 are SGHTA and FQGNSA. CDR3 length: 13 residues. In nucleotides, the CDR3 is TGTGCCAGCAGCTTAGATGTTAACACTGAAGCTTTCTTT. Protein: CASSLDVNTEAFF.

CDR3 in DNA: TGCGCCAGCAGCCTAATGTCCCAGGGGGCGCAAGTGGGGTACGAAAAACTGTTTTTT. Amino acids: CASSLMSQGAQVGYEKLFF. The chain links TRBV5-1 to TRBJ1-4, with 8 positions matching TRBD1. This CDR3 comprises 19 residues. Germline CDR1 SGHRS, CDR2 YFSETQ. With V trimmed by 4 bases and J by 8 bases, 22 bases remained unmatched.

In this sample, this clone turned up once. The chain couples TRBV28 to TRBJ1-3, with no clear D. Germline V lookup: CDR1 MDHEN, CDR2 SYDVKM. V lost 7 bases to trimming and J lost 0 bases, with 7 bases between them. This CDR3 has 13 residues. The CDR3 coding sequence is TGTGCCAGCATTCAAATCTCTGGAAACACCATATATTTT. This gives the protein CASIQISGNTIYF.

CDR3 DNA sequence: TGTGCCAGCAGCGGCGAAGGGCGCAACACCATATATTTT. Protein: CASSGEGRNTIYF. The rearrangement links TRBV28 to TRBJ1-3, with D unclear. V lost 6 bases and J lost 7, with 13 bases in between. The CDR3 contains 13 residues. Per the germline V gene, CDR1 is MDHEN and CDR2 is SYDVKM.

The sample holds one count of this clone. The gene calls are TRBV19 and TRBJ1-1; D gene uncertain. Germline CDR1 and CDR2: LNHDA and SQIVND (reference sequence). The CDR3 sequence is 13 residues long. Between the trimmed V and J ends, which lost 6 bases and 10 bases, there was a span of 18 bases. The CDR3 reads CASRPTGSEVAFF. In DNA form, the CDR3 reads TGTGCCAGTAGACCCACGGGGAGCGAAGTAGCTTTCTTT.

This rearrangement joins TRBV5-8 to TRBJ1-5; no clear D gene. The CDR3 runs to 11 residues. Trimming left V 2 bases short and J 6 bases short, with 3 bases between. Per the germline V gene, CDR1 is SGHTS and CDR2 is YDEGEE. CDR3 loop: CASSFVQPQHF. The CDR3 region has the DNA TGTGCCAGCAGCTTCGTTCAGCCCCAGCATTTT.

The J gene is TRBJ1-5, the V gene TRBV19; D not certain. V was shortened by 5 bases and J by 5 bases, with 16 bases between the two germline ends. Germline V gene data show CDR1 as LNHDA and CDR2 as SQIVND (reference sequence). The CDR3 has 15 amino acids. This CDR3 is CASSLRPGPDQPQHF. The CDR3 bases are TGTGCCAGTAGTTTGAGGCCGGGCCCGGATCAGCCCCAGCATTTT.

This chain joins TRBV10-3 and TRBJ2-5; 9 bases are a match to TRBD2. CDR3 length: 14 amino acids. Trimming took 10 bases from V and 5 from J; bases not matched to a gene: 11. Germline lookup yields CDR1 ENHRY and CDR2 SYGVKD. The CDR3 region is CASGAGGRLETQYF. DNA of the CDR3: TGTGCCAGCGGGGCGGGGGGGAGGCTGGAGACCCAGTACTTC.

The chain has TRBV28 and TRBJ1-2, with D possibly being TRBD1 (6 bases). This CDR3 has 13 residues. CDR1 and CDR2 from the germline V gene are MDHEN and SYDVKM. The V end was cut by 6 bases, the J end by 4 bases, with 12 bases between. CDR3 nucleotides: TGTGCCAGCAGGCGGGACAAAGTCTATGGCTACACCTTC. Translated: CASRRDKVYGYTF.

This clone showed up just a few times. The chain uses TRBV6-1 and TRBJ1-1; no reliable D call. CDR1 and CDR2 (germline): MNHNS, SASEGT. V was shortened by 1 base and J by 10 bases, with 7 bases between the two germline ends. CDR3 length equals 11 residues. As DNA, the CDR3 is TGTGCCAGCAGTGAAGTTACGAGAGCTTTCTTT. Residues: CASSEVTRAFF.

The chain is built from TRBV7-2 and TRBJ1-3; D is undetermined. The V end was cut by 4 bases, the J end by 0 bases, with 7 bases between. CDR3 length: 14 residues. Germline lookup yields CDR1 SGHTA and CDR2 FQGNSA. The CDR3 loop is CASSYSFSGNTIYF. The CDR3 DNA sequence: TGTGCCAGCAGCTACAGTTTCTCTGGAAACACCATATATTTT.

The rearrangement links TRBV6-5 to TRBJ1-2; D may be TRBD1 (5 bases). This CDR3 has 13 residues. V shed 10 bases and J shed 5 bases, with 17 bases lying between them. The germline CDR1 and CDR2 sequences are MNHEY and SVGAGI. CDR3 DNA: TGTGCCATACTCTCGTTACAGGCTTATGGCTACACCTTC. Protein product: CAILSLQAYGYTF.

This clone was recorded at least ten times. The chain is built from TRBV4-3 and TRBJ1-3; D is undetermined. Germline V gene data show CDR1 as LGHNA and CDR2 as YSLEER. V was trimmed by 0 bases and J by 0 bases, leaving 12 bases between them. This CDR3 has 17 residues. CDR3 sequence reads: CASSQDPVVSSGNTIYF. CDR3 sequence (DNA): TGCGCCAGCAGCCAAGATCCCGTGGTCAGCTCTGGAAACACCATATATTTT.

V usage is TRBV5-1 and J usage is TRBJ2-5; tentatively, D is TRBD1 or TRBD2 (5 bases each). Germline values: CDR1 SGHRS, CDR2 YFSETQ. The CDR3 has 16 residues. Trimming cost V 2 bases and J 2 bases, with 16 bases left between them. The CDR3 loop is CASSLRRDVRQETQYF. The CDR3 bases are TGCGCCAGCAGCTTAAGAAGGGACGTCCGGCAAGAGACCCAGTACTTC.